Presented here are 4 T cell receptor beta chains from one specimen sequenced in a study of PD-L1 blockade in urothelial cancer. Sequencing was performed with immunoSEQ multiplex PCR; in TCRdb, only in-frame clones are kept and a portion is missing. The sample has around 34,000 clones, approximately 80% seen once. Time point here: pretreatment peripheral blood. The specimen was PBMCs, collected around atezolizumab (anti-PD-L1) treatment. Receptor source: a man older than 75 with urothelial cancer.

The genes are TRBV9 and TRBJ2-1; 7 bases are shared with TRBD2. Germline assignment: CDR1 SGDLS and CDR2 YYNGEE. This CDR3 has 18 residues. Germline trimming cut 1 base from V and 0 bases from J; bases unmatched to any gene: 10. In DNA form, the CDR3 reads TGTGCCAGCAGCGTAAGACTAGCCAATTATCCCTCCTACAATGAGCAGTTCTTC. Protein product: CASSVRLANYPSYNEQFF.

This CDR3 reads CASTTERGQPQHF. CDR3 DNA: TGTGCCAGCACCACAGAGCGGGGTCAGCCCCAGCATTTT. V and J are TRBV27 and TRBJ1-5; no reliable D call. Per the germline V gene, CDR1 is MNHEY and CDR2 is SMNVEV (reference sequence). Trimming removed 7 bases from V and 6 bases from J, with 13 bases in between. This CDR3 comprises 13 residues.

In this sample, this clone turned up once. The rearrangement links TRBV9 to TRBJ2-2; the D is unclear. This CDR3 spans 15 amino acids. The germline gives CDR1 SGDLS, CDR2 YYNGEE. V lost 3 bases and J 0 bases, leaving 9 bases between the germline ends. CDR3 in amino acids: CASSAHNANTGELFF. CDR3 coding DNA: TGTGCCAGCAGCGCCCACAACGCGAACACCGGGGAGCTGTTTTTT.

This chain connects TRBV25-1 to TRBJ1-5; a weak D match, TRBD1 (5 bases). The CDR3 totals 14 residues. Germline values: CDR1 MGHDK, CDR2 SYGVNS. The V end lost 10 bases, the J end lost 5 bases, and 18 bases lay between the germline ends. This chain's CDR3 is CATREAGLDQPQHF. DNA for the CDR3: TGTGCCACCCGGGAAGCGGGGCTTGATCAGCCCCAGCATTTT.